These 8 T cell receptor beta chains were sequenced from one sample in a study of T cell responses to AZD1222 COVID-19 vaccine (dated by TCRdb to 2020 to 2023). Receptor libraries were prepared by the immunoSEQ multiplex PCR assay. TCRdb's version of the immuneACCESS table is confined to in-frame rearrangements and falls short of the full clone set. An unresolved V gene accounts for under half of the shortfall where checked; the remainder is of unknown origin. The sample contains approximately 150,000 clones, about 91% of them found a single time. In total, the top ten clones hold 2.2% of the sample. According to the study, the label for this sample's time point signals: baseline before first vaccination. Sequencing used peripheral blood, obtained on day 0 of AZD1222 vaccination. The receptors derive from an adult in good health.

This clone has a single count. The chain couples TRBV21-1 to TRBJ2-7. TRBV21-1 is given as a pseudogene. The CDR3 runs to 18 residues. This CDR3 is CASPAAIHFQVRSYEQYF. CDR3 nucleotide sequence: TGTGCCAGCCCGGCGGCGATCCACTTTCAGGTCAGAAGCTACGAGCAGTACTTC.

The V and J genes are TRBV7-8 and TRBJ1-3; D not certain. The CDR3 covers 13 residues. Trimming removed 2 bases at V and 2 bases at J, with 4 bases between. Germline V lookup: CDR1 SGHVS, CDR2 FQNEAQ. The CDR3 sequence: CASSLSAGNTIYF. The CDR3 DNA sequence: TGTGCCAGCAGCTTATCGGCTGGAAACACCATATATTTT.

This chain joins TRBV4-1 and TRBJ2-1; tentative D call: TRBD2 (6 bases). The CDR3 has 16 amino acids. Germline CDR1 reads MGHRA; CDR2 reads YSYEKL. V dropped 8 bases and J dropped 0 bases, with 17 bases sitting between them. This CDR3 reads CASRPLSGSSYNEQFF. CDR3 coding DNA: TGCGCCAGCCGACCCCTTAGCGGAAGCTCCTACAATGAGCAGTTCTTC.

The sample holds one count of this clone. The DNA for the CDR3 is TGTGCCAGCAGCCTTTTTAGACAGGGGGCTTACGAGCAGTACTTC. Its translation is CASSLFRQGAYEQYF. The genes are TRBV3-1 (or the pseudogene TRBV3-2) and TRBJ2-7; 10 bases map to TRBD1. The CDR3 is 15 residues long. J was trimmed by 4 bases and V by 4 bases; bases with no gene match: 7. CDR1 is LGHDT, CDR2 YNNKEL, per germline (reference sequence).

The chain employs TRBV6-6 and TRBJ1-1; TRBD1 aligns across 9 bases. The length of the CDR3 is 17 residues. After removal of 5 bases from V and 5 bases from J, the junction contained 15 bases not matched to a gene. CDR1 and CDR2 from the germline V gene are MNHNY and SVGAGI (reference sequence). The CDR3 region has the DNA TGTGCCAGCAGTCCTACGGACCCTCGACAGGGGGGAACTGAAGCTTTCTTT. Encoded protein: CASSPTDPRQGGTEAFF.

The chain employs TRBV19 and TRBJ2-7; 7 bases are shared with TRBD1. The CDR3 loop spans 15 amino acids. Germline values: CDR1 LNHDA, CDR2 SQIVND (reference sequence). With 3 bases clipped from V and 6 bases from J, the junction kept 11 bases outside the gene matches. The chain's CDR3 is CASSISYAGGGEQYF. CDR3 DNA sequence: TGTGCCAGTAGTATTTCGTACGCAGGGGGTGGCGAGCAGTACTTC.

V and J are TRBV7-9 and TRBJ2-2, with 7 nucleotides matching TRBD2. Germline V gene sequence: CDR1 SEHNR, CDR2 FQNEAQ (reference sequence). The CDR3 is 16 residues long. Trimming cost V 3 bases and J 1 base; bases outside gene matches: 5. The DNA of the CDR3 is TGTGCCAGCAGCTTGGCCGCGGGGGTGAACACCGGGGAGCTGTTTTTT. Translated, it gives CASSLAAGVNTGELFF.

The J gene is TRBJ1-5, the V gene TRBV4-2; D gene ambiguous. Germline CDR1 reads LGHNA; CDR2 reads YNFKEQ. Trimming cost V 1 base and J 6 bases, with 13 bases left between them. This CDR3 is built from 15 residues. CDR3 in amino acids: CASSQALSSGQPQHF. CDR3 nucleotides: TGTGCCAGCAGCCAAGCTCTTAGTAGCGGTCAGCCCCAGCATTTT.